The entry below describes one T cell receptor (beta chain). The sample is drawn from a study of blood T cell repertoires in COVID-19. Study in general: Both acute and convalescent COVID-19 samples were obtained from the United States, Italy and Spain. PBMCs, B-cell-depleted T cells, or T cells provided the cDNA or gDNA that made up the material.

In the authors' methods: Scientists estimated how many nucleated cells there were by amplifying reference gene primers. The data were produced by immunoSEQ multiplex PCR, yet TCRdb's version contains in-frame clones alone and is incomplete. V and J calls and clone size follow that table, whereas D and trimming were derived from the DNA. The data show around 42,000 clones, approximately 80% seen once. CDR1 is SGHTS and CDR2 is YDEGEE in the germline V gene. The CDR3 is 15 residues long. With V trimmed by 0 bases and J by 6 bases, 4 bases remained unmatched. Sequenced input: peripheral blood. The chain is built from TRBV5-8 and TRBJ1-2; 11 bases are shared with TRBD1. The TCR sequence derives from a woman older than 75 with acute or convalescent COVID-19. CDR3 sequence: CASSLAGTGGNGYTF. In DNA form, the CDR3 reads TGTGCCAGCAGCTTGGCGGGGACAGGGGGAAATGGCTACACCTTC.